This T cell receptor beta chain was retrieved from a study of T cell responses to AZD1222 COVID-19 vaccine (dated by TCRdb to the early 2020s). Study-level background: Because spike-specific TCR depth and breadth did not differ between the two schedules, AZD1222 recipients who got a second dose at roughly 4 weeks were pooled with those who got a second dose at roughly 12 weeks. TCR sequencing was performed for about 240 trial participants, of whom around 210 were given two doses of AZD1222 and around 25 were given two doses of MenACWY control vaccine. Enrollment into the trials was organized by age into subgroups of 18-55, 56-69 and 70-plus years, and those subgroups contained roughly 160, 29 and 62 TCR-sequenced participants, respectively.

Results and caveats for the whole study, not just this receptor: Only five to seven AZD1222 recipients were SARS-CoV-2 seropositive at baseline, limiting conclusions about previously exposed vaccinees. In the small 56-69-year group, the increase in depth fell short of significance, most likely because of low power. Participants were mostly white British, with more females than males. The authors suggested clonal diversity may have been underestimated. A significant rise in spike-specific TCR breadth and depth was observed after two AZD1222 doses relative to day 0 and relative to MenACWY recipients. Vaccine-associated CD4 TCRs spanned the whole spike protein, with dominant responses in regions 160-218 and 743-854. Because no day 14 peak-response samples were available, the repertoires could be characterized only after the peak T cell response. Nearly half of unique spike-specific TCRs reportedly recognized epitopes outside regions mutated in the B.1.351 and B.1.1.7 variants.

The CDR3 regions of human TCRbeta chains were analyzed by immunosequencing. As for the authors' bioinformatics: TCRs in the repertoires were matched against a reference library of SARS-CoV-2-specific TCRs that had been generated with the MIRA antigen-specificity platform. Breadth was defined as the fraction of unique TCRs that were SARS-CoV-2-associated, and depth was defined as the fraction of total T cells that were SARS-CoV-2-associated. Using the MIRA data, each spike-specific TCR was assigned both to the spike region to which the TCR was reactive and to a CD4 or CD8 class. Log10-transformed breadth and depth values were compared by one-way ANOVA with Sidak's multiple comparisons tests. The table was pulled from immuneACCESS by TCRdb, which kept in-frame rearrangements only. Such tables lose some clones; where checked, under half of the loss comes from unresolved V genes, and the rest has no known cause. V, J and clone size reflect that table, while D and trimming were determined from the DNA. Counted in this sample were 65,000 to 95,000 clones; about 85% of them appeared once. The leading ten clones occupy about 12% of the sample.

As to this clone: The clone's antigen remains unknown. No base quality values were provided; no much bigger clone lies one nucleotide off.

The sample's time point label, in plain terms: baseline before first vaccination. Vaccinee samples were obtained from the UK trials COV001 and COV002, which included a single-blind randomized controlled phase 2/3 trial of AZD1222 (ChAdOx1 nCoV-19) in healthy adults. For TCRbeta chain sequencing, PBMC samples from trial participants were taken at day 0 and at day 28 after the second dose. The germline V gene yields SGDLS for CDR1 and YYNGEE for CDR2. From the cysteine through the phenylalanine, the CDR3 covers 18 amino acids. Only the CDR3 DNA stays, 54 bases, in frame from base 1. Trimming leaves V shorter by 4 bases and J shorter by 1 base, with the junction holding 11 bases beyond the gene matches.

The starting material was peripheral blood, obtained on day 0 of AZD1222 vaccination. This receptor was taken from an adult in good health. In this chain, TRBV9 is recombined with TRBJ2-2; 9 bases in the junction line up with TRBD2. In nucleotide form, the sequence is TGTGCCAGCAGCAGAGAGGTGCTAGCGGGGAAGAACACCGGGGAGCTGTTTTTT. The resulting protein is CASSREVLAGKNTGELFF.